These 32 T cell receptor beta chains came from one sample sequenced in a study of neurological immune-mediated disorders. Each CDR3 protein gets one entry after TCRdb re-called the 5' RACE reads with MiXCR. The data contain about 46,000 distinct CDR3 sequences, 1.9% of them singletons. The sample taken for sequencing was PBMCs. Receptors were obtained from a woman between 40 and 50 years old with multiple sclerosis.

The table lists this clonotype with many counts. The chain links TRBV3-1 to TRBJ2-7; D unclear. Looked up from germline, CDR1 is LGHDT and CDR2 is YNNKEL (reference sequence). This CDR3 contains 13 residues. V gave up 1 base and J gave up 0 bases, with 4 bases separating them. The CDR3 DNA reads as TGTGCCAGCAGCCAAGGTTACTCCTACGAGCAGTACTTC. Amino acid sequence: CASSQGYSYEQYF.

There are many counts of this clonotype. This chain uses TRBV12-3 or TRBV12-4 with TRBJ2-3; TRBD1 aligns across 9 bases. After removal of 6 bases from V and 4 bases from J, the junction contained 8 bases not matched to a gene. The CDR3 contains 15 residues. The CDR3 region has the DNA TGTGCCAGCAGCACGTACGGGGACAGGGCAGATACGCAGTATTTT. This translates into CASSTYGDRADTQYF.

This clonotype showed up many times. Relative to the germline gene, one junction end is altered; a read error may explain this. V gene TRBV29-1 combines with J gene TRBJ2-5; D is possibly TRBD2 (6 bases). CDR1 SQVTM and CDR2 ANQGSEA come from the germline V gene. The CDR3 totals 12 residues. This CDR3 reads CSVGGEVETQYF. CDR3 sequence (DNA): TGTTCGGTTGGAGGGGAGGTAGAGACCCAGTACTTC.

This clonotype is medium-sized by share. The J gene is TRBJ1-1, the V gene TRBV12-3 or TRBV12-4; D remains unclear. V was cut by 5 bases and J by 3 bases, with 7 bases left in between. The CDR3 sequence is 12 residues long. CDR3 coding DNA: TGTGCCAGCAGTACAGAGTACACTGAAGCTTTCTTT. Translation gives CASSTEYTEAFF.

This clonotype was detected ten times or more. The V gene is TRBV20-1, the J gene TRBJ1-1; no reliable D call. There are 14 residues in the CDR3. Per germline, CDR1 DFQATT and CDR2 SNEGSKA (reference sequence). With 0 bases removed from V and 3 bases from J, the gap between germline ends came to 11 bases. The CDR3 DNA reads as TGCAGTGCTAGAGATAGGGTAGGGTACACTGAAGCTTTCTTT. This gives the protein CSARDRVGYTEAFF.

Many counts were recorded for this clonotype. The chain couples TRBV20-1 to TRBJ2-2, with D perhaps matching TRBD1 (5 bases). Deletions cut 3 bases from V and 5 bases from J, with 10 bases between. CDR3 size: 13 residues. From germline, CDR1 is DFQATT and CDR2 SNEGSKA (reference sequence). The CDR3 sequence: CSARDTRTGELFF. CDR3 nucleotides: TGCAGTGCTAGGGACACCCGGACCGGGGAGCTGTTTTTT.

This clonotype was picked up many times. The chain employs TRBV12-3 or TRBV12-4 and TRBJ1-2; D uncertain. Trimming cost V 6 bases and J 3 bases, with 14 bases left between them. The CDR3 is made up of 14 amino acids. CDR3 residues: CASRHHTADYGYTF. CDR3 DNA sequence: TGTGCCAGCAGACACCACACAGCGGACTATGGCTACACCTTC.

Many counts were recorded for this clonotype. The chain is built from TRBV5-4 and TRBJ2-3; 9 bases line up with TRBD2. The CDR3 has 15 residues. Germline V gives CDR1 SGHNT, CDR2 YYREEE (reference sequence). Trimming cost V 7 bases and J 4 bases; bases outside gene matches: 10. DNA of the CDR3: TGTGCCAGCCGAAAAACTGTAGCGGGGGCAGATACGCAGTATTTT. Protein: CASRKTVAGADTQYF.

This clonotype was recorded at least ten times. The chain uses TRBV5-1 and TRBJ2-3, with TRBD2 matching over 12 bases. Germline loops: CDR1 SGHRS, CDR2 YFSETQ. V lost 1 base to trimming and J lost 0 bases; unmatched junction nucleotides: 3. This CDR3 has 17 residues. The CDR3 DNA reads TGCGCCAGCAGCTTGAGGACTAGCGGGGTTAGCACAGATACGCAGTATTTT. Protein: CASSLRTSGVSTDTQYF.

This clonotype was seen a handful of times. The rearrangement links TRBV18 to TRBJ1-2; a possible D gene is TRBD1 (5 bases). Germline V gives CDR1 KGHSH, CDR2 LQKENI. The CDR3 totals 13 residues. Trimming shortened V by 2 bases and J by 4 bases, and 8 bases separated the two germline ends. CDR3 region: CASSPEGTYGYTF. The CDR3 coding sequence is TGTGCCAGCTCACCAGAGGGGACCTATGGCTACACCTTC. The variable domain in full, with the rest retrieved from reference TRBV18 and TRBJ1-2, is NAGVMQNPRHLVRRRGQEARLRCSPMKGHSHVYWYRQLPEEGLKFMVYLQKENIIDESGMPKERFSAEFPKEGPSILRIQQVVRGDSAAYFCASSPEGTYGYTFGSGTRLTVV.

The chain uses TRBV18 and TRBJ1-1; perhaps TRBD1 as D (5 bases). Germline CDR1 reads KGHSH; CDR2 reads LQKENI. The ends were cut back, 5 bases at V and 4 bases at J, with 17 bases in the middle. The CDR3 is 15 amino acids. Here the CDR3 reads CASSTAGGAGTEAFF. CDR3 sequence (DNA): TGTGCCAGCTCAACCGCAGGCGGGGCGGGCACTGAAGCTTTCTTT.

This clonotype was seen at least ten times. DNA for the CDR3: TGCAGTGCTAATGACTACAATGAGCAGTTCTTC. Translated: CSANDYNEQFF. The chain employs TRBV20-1 and TRBJ2-1; unclear D gene. V lost 4 bases and J 3 bases, leaving 4 bases between the germline ends. CDR1 and CDR2 from the germline V gene are DFQATT and SNEGSKA (reference sequence). This CDR3 has 11 residues.

This clonotype was counted many times. The chain is built from TRBV7-2 and TRBJ2-1; tentatively, D is TRBD2 (6 bases). Germline V gene data show CDR1 as SGHTA and CDR2 as FQGNSA. The CDR3 loop spans 15 amino acids. V dropped 0 bases and J dropped 6 bases, with 12 bases sitting between them. CDR3 DNA sequence: TGTGCCAGCAGCTTAGCCCAGCGGGCGTTCAATGAGCAGTTCTTC. It codes for CASSLAQRAFNEQFF. The full variable domain, completed using reference TRBV7-2 and TRBJ2-1, is GAGVSQSPSNKVTEKGKDVELRCDPISGHTALYWYRQSLGQGLEFLIYFQGNSAPDKSGLPSDRFSAERTGGSVSTLTIQRTQQEDSAVYLCASSLAQRAFNEQFFGPGTRLTVL.

Ten or more counts support this clonotype. The chain combines TRBV12-3 or TRBV12-4 with TRBJ1-4; 7 nucleotides match TRBD1. The CDR3 covers 15 residues. Trimming took 7 bases from V and 5 from J; bases not matched to a gene: 10. CDR3 nucleotide sequence: TGTGCCAGCACCCCCGCGACAGGGCCCAATGAAAAACTGTTTTTT. Its translation: CASTPATGPNEKLFF.

This clonotype was counted at least ten times. This chain joins TRBV5-1 and TRBJ1-6; 7 bases agree with TRBD1. This CDR3 has 18 amino acids. The V gene's germline CDR1 is SGHRS and CDR2 YFSETQ. Trimming at V came to 4 bases and at J to 4 bases, leaving 14 bases not matched to a gene. CDR3 in amino acids: CASSSPVGQSEYNSPLHF. DNA for the CDR3: TGCGCCAGCAGCAGTCCCGTGGGACAGTCCGAGTATAATTCACCCCTCCACTTT. Full variable domain (outside the CDR3, taken from reference TRBV5-1 and TRBJ1-6): KAGVTQTPRYLIKTRGQQVTLSCSPISGHRSVSWYQQTPGQGLQFLFEYFSETQRNKGNFPGRFSGRQFSNSRSEMNVSTLELGDSALYLCASSSPVGQSEYNSPLHFGNGTRLTVT.

This clonotype was seen repeatedly, ten times or more. The V and J genes are TRBV6-5 and TRBJ1-1; no clear D. The CDR3 is 15 residues long. The germline gives CDR1 MNHEY, CDR2 SVGAGI. Between the trimmed V and J ends, which lost 0 bases and 1 base, there was a span of 9 bases. CDR3 in DNA: TGTGCCAGCAGTTACTCGATAGAGGCGAACACTGAAGCTTTCTTT. This sequence encodes CASSYSIEANTEAFF.

This clonotype has at least ten counts. The CDR3 nucleotides read TGTGCCAGCAGCTTTTCGACAGGGGGAGGAGGAGATACGCAGTATTTT. Translating it yields CASSFSTGGGGDTQYF. The chain couples TRBV5-6 to TRBJ2-3; 9 positions match TRBD1. After removal of 2 bases from V and 5 bases from J, the junction contained 9 bases not matched to a gene. The germline gives CDR1 SGHDT, CDR2 YYEEEE. This CDR3 spans 16 amino acids.

The genes are TRBV4-1 and TRBJ1-2; D is unclear. V was clipped by 0 bases and J by 2 bases, with 13 bases between them. Per the germline V gene, CDR1 is MGHRA and CDR2 is YSYEKL. The CDR3 length is 16 residues. The CDR3 loop reads CASSQDQLIGNYGYTF. The CDR3 nucleotides are TGCGCCAGCAGCCAAGATCAACTCATAGGCAACTATGGCTACACCTTC.

In this sample, this clonotype turned up many times. The chain couples TRBV7-8 to TRBJ2-7, with D unclear. Germline CDR1 reads SGHVS; CDR2 reads FQNEAQ. The CDR3 contains 12 residues. V was clipped by 8 bases and J by 0 bases, with 8 bases between them. CDR3 in amino acids: CASGISSYEQYF. The CDR3 DNA is TGTGCCAGCGGGATCTCCTCCTACGAGCAGTACTTC.

This clonotype was counted ten times or more. The gene calls are TRBV21-1 and TRBJ2-6; the DNA was not compared with TRBD2, the D call given in the table. TRBV21-1 is given as a pseudogene. The CDR3 loop spans 11 amino acids. CDR3 in amino acids: CASSSEGVLTF. DNA for the CDR3: TGTGCCAGCAGCTCTGAGGGCGTCCTGACTTTC.

This clonotype was seen ten or more times. V is TRBV7-9 and J is TRBJ1-1; D is unresolved. This CDR3 has 15 amino acids. Trimming took 5 bases from V and 5 from J, leaving 18 bases between them. The germline CDR1 and CDR2 sequences are SEHNR and FQNEAQ (reference sequence). The CDR3: CASSPFAGVLTEAFF. The CDR3 nucleotides read TGTGCCAGCAGCCCCTTCGCGGGAGTATTAACTGAAGCTTTCTTT.

This clonotype occurred many times. This chain joins TRBV3-1 and TRBJ2-3; D uncertain. The V gene's germline CDR1 is LGHDT and CDR2 YNNKEL (reference sequence). Trimming removed 1 base at V and 2 bases at J, with 1 base between. CDR3 size: 12 residues. The CDR3 protein is CASSQVTDTQYF. The CDR3 bases are TGTGCCAGCAGCCAAGTCACAGATACGCAGTATTTT.

This clonotype was seen many times. This sequence joins TRBV5-1 and TRBJ2-1; a weak D match, TRBD1 (6 bases). The CDR3 consists of 14 residues. V was pared by 2 bases and J by 4 bases, with 10 bases between. CDR1 is SGHRS and CDR2 is YFSETQ in the germline V gene. The CDR3 DNA is TGCGCCAGCAGCTTCGGACAGTCATACAATGAGCAGTTCTTC. It is translated as CASSFGQSYNEQFF.

This clonotype was seen at least ten times. V gene TRBV19 combines with J gene TRBJ1-2; tentatively, D is TRBD1 (6 bases). Trimming removed 7 bases at V and 4 bases at J, with 7 bases between. This CDR3 is 11 amino acids long. Germline values: CDR1 LNHDA, CDR2 SQIVND (reference sequence). CDR3 sequence: CASTDSYGYTF. The CDR3 DNA reads as TGTGCCAGTACGGACAGCTATGGCTACACCTTC.

Ten or more counts support this clonotype. The chain is built from TRBV6-6 and TRBJ1-2; D gene unclear. Germline V gene sequence: CDR1 MNHNY, CDR2 SVGAGI (reference sequence). CDR3 length: 14 amino acids. V was clipped by 0 bases and J by 3 bases, with 8 bases between them. CDR3 protein: CASSYSLPDYGYTF. The CDR3 nucleotides are TGTGCCAGCAGTTACTCTCTTCCGGACTATGGCTACACCTTC.

Ten or more counts support this clonotype. This chain uses TRBV5-1 with TRBJ2-3; 8 nucleotides agree with TRBD1. V lost 0 bases, J lost 2 bases, and 5 bases stayed unmatched. The CDR3 loop spans 16 amino acids. Germline loops: CDR1 SGHRS, CDR2 YFSETQ. The CDR3 DNA follows: TGCGCCAGCAGCTTGGTGTGGACAGGGACCACAGATACGCAGTATTTT. Encoded protein: CASSLVWTGTTDTQYF.

This clonotype was seen repeatedly, ten times or more. This chain uses TRBV20-1 with TRBJ1-4; possible D gene TRBD1, 5 bases. This CDR3 is 14 amino acids long. Germline CDR1 is DFQATT and CDR2 is SNEGSKA (reference sequence). The germline V and J ends were trimmed by 3 bases and 6 bases, with 14 bases remaining between them. The CDR3 here is CSASQTAPYEKLFF. The CDR3 DNA follows: TGCAGTGCTAGTCAGACAGCCCCCTATGAAAAACTGTTTTTT.

Many counts were recorded for this clonotype. The gene calls are TRBV20-1 and TRBJ2-7, with 8 bases identical to TRBD2. J was trimmed by 6 bases and V by 0 bases; bases with no gene match: 7. From germline, CDR1 is DFQATT and CDR2 SNEGSKA (reference sequence). The CDR3 is made up of 14 amino acids. The CDR3 loop is CSARDRAGASEQYF. In DNA form, the CDR3 reads TGCAGTGCTAGAGACCGAGCGGGGGCGAGCGAGCAGTACTTC.

In its sample, this clonotype was seen many times. CDR3: CSARDLSGWSNQPQHF. The DNA of the CDR3 is TGCAGTGCTAGAGATTTGTCAGGATGGAGCAATCAGCCCCAGCATTTT. This chain uses TRBV20-1 with TRBJ1-5; D unresolved. The V end lost 0 bases, the J end lost 1 base, and 13 bases lay between the germline ends. Germline CDR1 reads DFQATT; CDR2 reads SNEGSKA (reference sequence). CDR3 size: 16 residues.

In this sample, this clonotype turned up many times. This sequence joins TRBV20-1 and TRBJ2-2; no definite D call. Germline assignment: CDR1 DFQATT and CDR2 SNEGSKA (reference sequence). CDR3 size: 15 residues. Trimming took 2 bases from V and 4 from J, leaving 14 bases between them. The CDR3 coding sequence is TGCAGTGCTAGACATCGGTCGCGAGGCACCGGGGAGCTGTTTTTT. Its protein product is CSARHRSRGTGELFF.

This clonotype was counted many times. As DNA, the CDR3 is TGTGCCAGCACCCCTAGGACAGGGGGCTCCGGCTACACCTTC. Amino acids: CASTPRTGGSGYTF. The genes are TRBV12-3 or TRBV12-4 and TRBJ1-2; 11 bases are shared with TRBD1. The CDR3 is 14 amino acids. V gave up 7 bases and J gave up 8 bases; unmatched junction bases: 9.

This clonotype was counted at least ten times. The chain employs TRBV20-1 and TRBJ2-1; D possibly uses TRBD1 or TRBD2 (6 bases each). Trimming took 6 bases from V and 9 from J, leaving 27 bases between them. Germline assignment: CDR1 DFQATT and CDR2 SNEGSKA (reference sequence). This CDR3 spans 16 amino acids. The CDR3 reads CSAGLPRRGLGSEQFF. The DNA for the CDR3 is TGCAGTGCGGGGCTCCCTCGACGGGGGCTAGGTAGTGAGCAGTTCTTC.